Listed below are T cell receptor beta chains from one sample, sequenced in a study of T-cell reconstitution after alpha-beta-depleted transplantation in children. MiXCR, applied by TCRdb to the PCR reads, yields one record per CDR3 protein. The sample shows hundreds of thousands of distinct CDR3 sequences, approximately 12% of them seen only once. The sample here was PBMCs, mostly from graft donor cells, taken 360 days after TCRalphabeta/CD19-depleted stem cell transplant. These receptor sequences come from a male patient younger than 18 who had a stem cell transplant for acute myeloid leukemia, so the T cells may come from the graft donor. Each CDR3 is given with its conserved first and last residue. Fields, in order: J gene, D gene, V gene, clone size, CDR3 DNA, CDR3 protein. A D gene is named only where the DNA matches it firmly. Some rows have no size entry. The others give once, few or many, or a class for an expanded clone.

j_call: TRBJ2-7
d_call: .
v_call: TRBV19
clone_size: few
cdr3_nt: TGTGCCAGTAGTCCACCCCTCCCCAGGGACGAGCAGTACTTC
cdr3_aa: CASSPPLPRDEQYF

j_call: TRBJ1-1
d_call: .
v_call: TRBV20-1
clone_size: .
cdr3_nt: TGCAGTGCTGGTAGCCAGGGGACCGGAGGGGCTTTCTTT
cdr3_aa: CSAGSQGTGGAFF

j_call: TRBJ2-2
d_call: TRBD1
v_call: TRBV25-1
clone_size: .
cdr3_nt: TGTGCCAGCAGTGATCTCGACAGGGGGTTCACCGGGGAGCTGTTTTTT
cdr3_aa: CASSDLDRGFTGELFF

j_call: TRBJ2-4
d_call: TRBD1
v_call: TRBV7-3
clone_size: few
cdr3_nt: TGTGCCAGCAGCTACGGGACAGGGAGCAACATTCAGTACTTC
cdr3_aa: CASSYGTGSNIQYF

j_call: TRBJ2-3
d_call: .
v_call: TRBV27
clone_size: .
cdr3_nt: TGTGCCAGCAGTTTCGGTCTGACAACAGATACGCAGTATTTT
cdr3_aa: CASSFGLTTDTQYF

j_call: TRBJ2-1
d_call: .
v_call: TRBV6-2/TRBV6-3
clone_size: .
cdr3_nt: TGTGCCAGCAGTTACTCCGCCGGGACTTCGCAGTTCTTC
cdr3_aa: CASSYSAGTSQFF

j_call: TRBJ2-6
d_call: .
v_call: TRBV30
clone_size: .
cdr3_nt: TGTGCCTGGACAGGGGCTGGGGCCAACGTCCTGACTTTC
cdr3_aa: CAWTGAGANVLTF

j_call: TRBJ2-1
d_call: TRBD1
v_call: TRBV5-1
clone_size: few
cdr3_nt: TGCGCCAGCAGCCCGGGGACAGGGGTTTGGGGTGAGCAGTTCTTC
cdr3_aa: CASSPGTGVWGEQFF

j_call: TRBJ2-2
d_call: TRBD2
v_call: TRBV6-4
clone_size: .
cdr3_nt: TGTGCCAGCAGTGACAGGTGGAAGCGGGGGTCCGGGGAGCTGTTTTTT
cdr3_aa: CASSDRWKRGSGELFF

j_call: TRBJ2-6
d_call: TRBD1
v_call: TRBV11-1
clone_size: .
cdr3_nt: TGTGCCAGCAGCCGGACAGGGAGAACATCTGGGGCCAACGTCCTGACTTTC
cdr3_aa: CASSRTGRTSGANVLTF

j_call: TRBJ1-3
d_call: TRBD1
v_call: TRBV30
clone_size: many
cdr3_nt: TGTGCCTGGAGGTTGGGAGGACAGGGCCTCTCTGGAAACACCATATATTTT
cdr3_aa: CAWRLGGQGLSGNTIYF

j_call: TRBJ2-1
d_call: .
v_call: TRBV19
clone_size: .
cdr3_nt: TGTGCCAGTAGTATAGGACCAGGGAGCTCCTACAATGAGCAGTTCTTC
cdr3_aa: CASSIGPGSSYNEQFF

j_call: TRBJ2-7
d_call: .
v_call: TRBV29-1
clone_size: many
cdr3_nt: TGCAGCGTTAAGGGAACAGCTAATTTCTACGAGCAGTACTTC
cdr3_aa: CSVKGTANFYEQYF

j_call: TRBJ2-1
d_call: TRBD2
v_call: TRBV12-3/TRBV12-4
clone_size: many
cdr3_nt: TGTGCCAGCTGCATTCCGACTAGCGGGAATGAGCAGTTCTTC
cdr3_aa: CASCIPTSGNEQFF

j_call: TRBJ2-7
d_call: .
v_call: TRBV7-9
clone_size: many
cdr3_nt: TGTGCCAGCAGCTTAGAGGCGTTCTCCTACGAGCAGTACTTC
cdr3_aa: CASSLEAFSYEQYF

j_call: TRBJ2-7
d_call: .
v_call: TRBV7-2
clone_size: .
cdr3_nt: TGTGCCAGCAGCTCAAGGGACACCAAAATGTACGAGCAGTACTTC
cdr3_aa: CASSSRDTKMYEQYF

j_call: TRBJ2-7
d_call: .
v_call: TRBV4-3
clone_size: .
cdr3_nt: TGCGCCAGCAGCCAAGTCGGGGGGCATAGCGAGCAGTACTTC
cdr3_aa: CASSQVGGHSEQYF

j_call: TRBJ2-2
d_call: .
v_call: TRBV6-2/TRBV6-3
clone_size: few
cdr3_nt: TGTGCCAGCAGTTACGAGTGGACCGGGGAGCTGTTTTTT
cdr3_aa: CASSYEWTGELFF

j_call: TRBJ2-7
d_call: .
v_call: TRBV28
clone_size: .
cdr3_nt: TGTGCCAGCAGTTTATGGCAGGGGGGCTCTTACGAGCAGTACTTC
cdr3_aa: CASSLWQGGSYEQYF

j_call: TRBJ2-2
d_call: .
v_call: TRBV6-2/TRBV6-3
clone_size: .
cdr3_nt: TGTGCCAGCAGTTACTCGCTCTTGCCCGGGGAGCTGTTTTTT
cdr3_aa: CASSYSLLPGELFF

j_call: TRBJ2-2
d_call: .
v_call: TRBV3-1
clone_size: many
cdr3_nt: TGTGCCAGCAGCCAAGAACTATCGGCCGGGGAGCTGTTTTTT
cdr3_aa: CASSQELSAGELFF

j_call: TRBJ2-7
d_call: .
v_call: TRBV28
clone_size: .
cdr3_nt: TGTGCCAGCTTGGGACAAACCTACGAGCAGTACTTC
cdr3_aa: CASLGQTYEQYF

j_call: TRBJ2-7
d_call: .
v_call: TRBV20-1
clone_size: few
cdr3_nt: TGCAGTGCTAATTTCTTCTTCCGGGACTGGAACTACGAGCAGTACTTC
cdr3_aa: CSANFFFRDWNYEQYF

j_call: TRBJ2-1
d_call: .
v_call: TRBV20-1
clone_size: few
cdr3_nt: TGCAGTGCTTTGCTTACGAATGAGCAGTTCTTC
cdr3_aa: CSALLTNEQFF

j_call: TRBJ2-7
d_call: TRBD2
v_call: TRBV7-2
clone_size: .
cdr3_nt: TGTGCCAGCAGGGCGACTAGCGGGAGGTTCTACGAGCAGTACTTC
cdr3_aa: CASRATSGRFYEQYF

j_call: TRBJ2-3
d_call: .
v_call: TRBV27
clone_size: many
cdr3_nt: TGTGCCAGCAGCTCGTTGGCAGATACGCAGTATTTT
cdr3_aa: CASSSLADTQYF

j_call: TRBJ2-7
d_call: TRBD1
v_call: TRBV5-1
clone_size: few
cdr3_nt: TGCGCCAGCAGCTTGGCGGGACAGAACTACGAGCAGTACTTC
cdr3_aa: CASSLAGQNYEQYF

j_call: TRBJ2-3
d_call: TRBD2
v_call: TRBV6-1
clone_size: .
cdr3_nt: TGTGCCAGTACTAGGGCTAGCGGGATGAGAGATACGCAGTATTTT
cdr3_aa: CASTRASGMRDTQYF

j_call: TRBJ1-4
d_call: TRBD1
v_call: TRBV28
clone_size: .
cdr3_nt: TGTGCCAGCAGTCCCCCAGGGGGCATTGAAAAACTGTTTTTT
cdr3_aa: CASSPPGGIEKLFF

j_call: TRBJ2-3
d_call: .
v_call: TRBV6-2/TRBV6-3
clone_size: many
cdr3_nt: TGTGCCAGCAAAAACTACCAGCCATTGGATACGCAGTATTTT
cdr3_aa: CASKNYQPLDTQYF

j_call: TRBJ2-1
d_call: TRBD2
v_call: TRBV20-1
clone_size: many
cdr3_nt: TGCAGTGCTAGAGATCCGGCGGGAGCCGTACAGAATGAGCAGTTCTTC
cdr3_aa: CSARDPAGAVQNEQFF

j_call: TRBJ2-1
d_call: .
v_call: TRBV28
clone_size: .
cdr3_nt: TGTGCCAGCAGTTCCCGCGACCTAAGATGGTCCTACAATGAGCAGTTCTTC
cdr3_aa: CASSSRDLRWSYNEQFF